Sequencing of this T cell receptor (beta chain) was carried out in a study of long-term antiretroviral therapy in people with HIV. Findings and caveats of the study: Records did not include ART adherence, viral resistance or therapy changes.

V was shortened by 6 bases and J by 2 bases, with 14 bases between the two germline ends. Germline V gives CDR1 MNHEY, CDR2 SVGAGI. The CDR3 runs to 15 residues. At minimum, one pre-ART and two post-ART PBMC samples were obtained from each donor. Treatment of all HIV participants took place in the United States. The run of the v3.0 immunoSEQ assay was at survey level. TCRdb's table, derived via immunoSEQ multiplex PCR, lists solely in-frame clones and lacks some. The sample shows 23,000 or so clones, over 85% of them seen only once. About this clone itself: Its antigen is not known.

The chain carries TRBV6-5 and TRBJ1-5; maybe TRBD1 (6 bases). The source of this sequence is a woman aged 40-49 years with HIV. The material sequenced was unsorted PBMCs, taken 7.6 years after starting antiretroviral therapy. The CDR3 is CASSSGAWGNQPQHF. CDR3 sequence (DNA): TGTGCCAGCAGCTCAGGGGCTTGGGGCAATCAGCCCCAGCATTTT.